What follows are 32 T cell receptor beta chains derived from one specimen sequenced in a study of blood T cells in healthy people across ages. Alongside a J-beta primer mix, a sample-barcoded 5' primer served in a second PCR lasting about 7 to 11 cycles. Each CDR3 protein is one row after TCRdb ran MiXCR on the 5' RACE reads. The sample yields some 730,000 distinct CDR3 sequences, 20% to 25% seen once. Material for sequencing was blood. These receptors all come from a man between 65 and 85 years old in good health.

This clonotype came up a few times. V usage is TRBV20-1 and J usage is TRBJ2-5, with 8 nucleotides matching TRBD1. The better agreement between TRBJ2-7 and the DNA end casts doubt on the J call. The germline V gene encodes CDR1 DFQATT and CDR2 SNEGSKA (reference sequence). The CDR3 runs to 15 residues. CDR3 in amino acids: CSAQSGTGSSYEQYF. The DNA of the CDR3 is TGCAGTGCCCAGTCCGGGACAGGAAGCTCCTACGAGCAGTACTTC.

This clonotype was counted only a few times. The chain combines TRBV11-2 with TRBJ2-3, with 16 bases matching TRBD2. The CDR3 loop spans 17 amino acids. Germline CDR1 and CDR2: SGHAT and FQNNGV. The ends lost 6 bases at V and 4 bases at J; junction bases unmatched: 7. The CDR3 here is CASRGLAGGPWADTQYF. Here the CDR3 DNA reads TGTGCCAGCAGGGGACTAGCGGGAGGGCCGTGGGCAGATACGCAGTATTTT.

CDR3 amino acids: CASSLDSGSLGGYTF. The CDR3, as DNA: TGCGCCAGCAGCTTGGACAGTGGGAGTCTGGGTGGCTACACCTTC. The chain employs TRBV5-1 and TRBJ1-2; D is unclear. Germline lookup yields CDR1 SGHRS and CDR2 YFSETQ. The V end was cut by 0 bases, the J end by 7 bases, with 16 bases between. The CDR3 is made up of 15 amino acids.

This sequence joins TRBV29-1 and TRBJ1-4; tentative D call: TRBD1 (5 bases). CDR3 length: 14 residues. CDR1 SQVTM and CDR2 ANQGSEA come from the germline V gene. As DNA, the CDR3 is TGCAGTGGCCGGAACTGGGGGAATAATGAAAAACTGTTTTTT. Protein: CSGRNWGNNEKLFF.

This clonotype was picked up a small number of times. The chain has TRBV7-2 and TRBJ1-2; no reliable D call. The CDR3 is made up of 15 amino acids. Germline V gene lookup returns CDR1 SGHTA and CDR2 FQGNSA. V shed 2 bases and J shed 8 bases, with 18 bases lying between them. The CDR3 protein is CASSLTPAGQVGYTF. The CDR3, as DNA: TGTGCCAGCAGCTTAACCCCGGCCGGCCAGGTCGGCTACACCTTC.

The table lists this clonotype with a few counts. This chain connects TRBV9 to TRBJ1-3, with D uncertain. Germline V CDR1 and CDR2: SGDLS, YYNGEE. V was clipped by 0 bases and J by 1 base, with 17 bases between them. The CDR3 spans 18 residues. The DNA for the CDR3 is TGTGCCAGCAGCGTAGGTCATCCGGGAAGTTCGTCTGGAAACACCATATATTTT. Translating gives CASSVGHPGSSSGNTIYF.

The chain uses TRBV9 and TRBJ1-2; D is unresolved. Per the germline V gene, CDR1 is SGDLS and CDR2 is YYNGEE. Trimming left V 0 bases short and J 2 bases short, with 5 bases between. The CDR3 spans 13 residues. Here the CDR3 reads CASSVGSNYGYTF. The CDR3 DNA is TGTGCCAGCAGCGTAGGATCCAACTATGGCTACACCTTC.

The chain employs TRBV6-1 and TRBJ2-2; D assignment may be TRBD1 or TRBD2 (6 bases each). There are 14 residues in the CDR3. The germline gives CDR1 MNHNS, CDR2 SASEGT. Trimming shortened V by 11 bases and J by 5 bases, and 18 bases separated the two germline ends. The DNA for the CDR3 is TGTGCCGGGGGGCAACAGGGATGGACCGGGGAGCTGTTTTTT. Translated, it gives CAGGQQGWTGELFF.

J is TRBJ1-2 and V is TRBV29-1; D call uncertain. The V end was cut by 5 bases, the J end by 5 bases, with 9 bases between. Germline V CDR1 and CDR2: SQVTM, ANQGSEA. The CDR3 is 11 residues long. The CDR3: CSVIGQYGYTF. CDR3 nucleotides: TGCAGCGTTATAGGGCAATATGGCTACACCTTC.

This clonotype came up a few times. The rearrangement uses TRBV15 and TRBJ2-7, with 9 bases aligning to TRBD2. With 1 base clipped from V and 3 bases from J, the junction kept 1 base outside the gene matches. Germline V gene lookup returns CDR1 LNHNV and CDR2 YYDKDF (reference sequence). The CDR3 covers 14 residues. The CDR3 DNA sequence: TGTGCCACCAGCAGAGCTAGCGGGAACTACGAGCAGTACGTC. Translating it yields CATSRASGNYEQYV.

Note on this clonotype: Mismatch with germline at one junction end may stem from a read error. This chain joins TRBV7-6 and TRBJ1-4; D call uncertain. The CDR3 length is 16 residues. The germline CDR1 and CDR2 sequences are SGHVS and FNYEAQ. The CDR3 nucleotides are TGTGCCAGTAGCTTAGGTGTCAGCTCAACTAATGAAAAACTGTTTTTT. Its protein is CASSLGVSSTNEKLFF.

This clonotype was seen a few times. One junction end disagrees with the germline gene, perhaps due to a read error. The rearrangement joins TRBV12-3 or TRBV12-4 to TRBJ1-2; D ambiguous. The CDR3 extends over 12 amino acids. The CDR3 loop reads CTSRPIFYGYTF. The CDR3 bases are TGTACCAGCAGACCAATCTTTTACGGCTACACCTTC.

CDR3 coding DNA: TGTGCCAGCTCACCTCAAGCGGGTTCGAACACCGGGGAGCTGTTTTTT. Protein: CASSPQAGSNTGELFF. The genes are TRBV18 and TRBJ2-2; the D gene is possibly TRBD2 (6 bases). V was shortened by 3 bases and J by 0 bases, with 11 bases between the two germline ends. This CDR3 has 16 residues. From germline, CDR1 is KGHSH and CDR2 LQKENI.

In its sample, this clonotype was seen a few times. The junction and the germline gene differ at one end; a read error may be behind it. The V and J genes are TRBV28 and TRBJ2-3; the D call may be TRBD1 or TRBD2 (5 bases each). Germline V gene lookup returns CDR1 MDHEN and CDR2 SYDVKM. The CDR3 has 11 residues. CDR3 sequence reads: CASSYGGPETF. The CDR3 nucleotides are TGTGCCAGCAGTTATGGGGGACCGGAGACCTTT.

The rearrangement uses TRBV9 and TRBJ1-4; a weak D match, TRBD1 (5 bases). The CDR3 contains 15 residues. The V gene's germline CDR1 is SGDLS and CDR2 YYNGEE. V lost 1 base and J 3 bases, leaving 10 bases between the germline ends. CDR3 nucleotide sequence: TGTGCCAGCAGCGTATCCGGGACCTCTAATGAAAAACTGTTTTTT. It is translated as CASSVSGTSNEKLFF.

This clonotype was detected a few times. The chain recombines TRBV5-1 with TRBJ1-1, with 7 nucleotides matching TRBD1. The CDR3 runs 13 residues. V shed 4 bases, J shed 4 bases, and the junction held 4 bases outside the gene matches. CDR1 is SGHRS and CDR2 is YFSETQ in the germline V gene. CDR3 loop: CASSQQGLTEAFF. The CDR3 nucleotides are TGCGCCAGCAGCCAACAGGGGCTCACTGAAGCTTTCTTT.

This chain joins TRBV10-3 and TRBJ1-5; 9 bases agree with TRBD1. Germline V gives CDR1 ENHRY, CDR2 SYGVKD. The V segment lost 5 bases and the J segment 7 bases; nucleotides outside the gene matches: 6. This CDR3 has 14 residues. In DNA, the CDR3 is TGTGCCATCAGTTGGGACAGGGCGGGCCAGCCCCAGCATTTT. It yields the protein CAISWDRAGQPQHF.

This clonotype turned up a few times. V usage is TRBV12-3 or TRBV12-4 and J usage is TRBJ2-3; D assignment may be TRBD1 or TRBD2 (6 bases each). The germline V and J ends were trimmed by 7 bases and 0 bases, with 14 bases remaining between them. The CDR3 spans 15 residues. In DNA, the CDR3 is TGTGCCAGCACCCTGGGGGGACACAGCACAGATACGCAGTATTTT. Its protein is CASTLGGHSTDTQYF.

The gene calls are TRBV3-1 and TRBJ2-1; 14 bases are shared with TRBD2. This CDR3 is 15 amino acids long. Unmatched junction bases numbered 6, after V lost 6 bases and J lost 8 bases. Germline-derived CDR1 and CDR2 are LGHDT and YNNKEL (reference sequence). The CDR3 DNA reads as TGTGCCAGCAGTCGACTAGCGGGGGGGCATTATGAGCAGTTCTTC. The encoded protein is CASSRLAGGHYEQFF.

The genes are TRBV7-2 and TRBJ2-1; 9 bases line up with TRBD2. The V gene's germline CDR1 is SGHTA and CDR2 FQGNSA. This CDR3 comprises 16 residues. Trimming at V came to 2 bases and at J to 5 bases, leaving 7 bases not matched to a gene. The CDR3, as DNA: TGTGCCAGCAGCTTAATCCCAGCGGGAGGTAACAATGAGCAGTTCTTC. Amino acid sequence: CASSLIPAGGNNEQFF.

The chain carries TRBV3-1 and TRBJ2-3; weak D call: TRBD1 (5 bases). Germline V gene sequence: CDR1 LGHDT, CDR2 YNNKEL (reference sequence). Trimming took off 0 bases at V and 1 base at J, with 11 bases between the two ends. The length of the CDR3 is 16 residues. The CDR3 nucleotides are TGTGCCAGCAGCCAAGATGTAGGGGATGGCACAGATACGCAGTATTTT. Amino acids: CASSQDVGDGTDTQYF.

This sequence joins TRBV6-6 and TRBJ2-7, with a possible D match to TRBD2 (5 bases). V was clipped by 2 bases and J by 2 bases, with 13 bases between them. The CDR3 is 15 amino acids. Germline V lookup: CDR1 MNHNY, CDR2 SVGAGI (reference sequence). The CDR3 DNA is TGTGCCAGCAGTTACATCCCGCGAGGGACCTACGAGCAGTACGTC. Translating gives CASSYIPRGTYEQYV.

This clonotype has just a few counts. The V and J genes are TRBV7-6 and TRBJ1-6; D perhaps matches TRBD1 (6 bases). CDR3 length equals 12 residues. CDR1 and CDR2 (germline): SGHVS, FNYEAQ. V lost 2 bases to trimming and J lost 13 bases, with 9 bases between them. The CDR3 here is CASSLSRGPLHF. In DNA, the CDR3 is TGTGCCAGCAGCTTATCCAGGGGTCCCCTCCACTTT.

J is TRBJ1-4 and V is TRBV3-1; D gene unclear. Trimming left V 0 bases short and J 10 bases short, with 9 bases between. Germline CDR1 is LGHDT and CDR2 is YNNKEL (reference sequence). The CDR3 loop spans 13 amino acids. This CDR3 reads CASSQDTISKLFF. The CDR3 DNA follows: TGTGCCAGCAGCCAAGACACAATATCAAAACTGTTTTTT. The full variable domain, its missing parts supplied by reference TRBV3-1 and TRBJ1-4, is DTAVSQTPKYLVTQMGNDKSIKCEQNLGHDTMYWYKQDSKKFLKIMFSYNNKELIINETVPNRFSPKSPDKAHLNLHINSLELGDSAVYFCASSQDTISKLFFGSGTQLSVL.

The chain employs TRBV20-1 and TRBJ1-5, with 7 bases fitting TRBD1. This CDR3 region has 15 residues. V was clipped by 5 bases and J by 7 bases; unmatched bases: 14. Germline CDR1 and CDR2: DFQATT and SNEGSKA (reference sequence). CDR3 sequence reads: CSAGANRGGGQPQHF. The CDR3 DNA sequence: TGCAGTGCTGGAGCCAACAGGGGAGGAGGGCAGCCCCAGCATTTT.

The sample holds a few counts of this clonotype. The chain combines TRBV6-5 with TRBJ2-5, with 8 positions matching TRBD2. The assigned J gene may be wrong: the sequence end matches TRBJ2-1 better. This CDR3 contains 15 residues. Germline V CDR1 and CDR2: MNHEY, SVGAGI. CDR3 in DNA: TGTGCCAGCAGAGCGACTAGCGCCCTGGGGGGTGAGCAGTTCTTC. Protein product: CASRATSALGGEQFF.

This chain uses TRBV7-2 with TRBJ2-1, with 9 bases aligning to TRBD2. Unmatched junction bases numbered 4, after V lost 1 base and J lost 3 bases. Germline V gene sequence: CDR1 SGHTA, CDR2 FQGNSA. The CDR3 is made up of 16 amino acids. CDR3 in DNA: TGTGCCAGCAGCTTAGAGGTAGCGGGAGTCTACAATGAGCAGTTCTTC. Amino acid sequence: CASSLEVAGVYNEQFF.

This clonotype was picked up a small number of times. DNA of the CDR3: TGCGCCAGCAGCCAAGGTTCCGGGTGGGACGGCTACACCTTC. Protein: CASSQGSGWDGYTF. The chain is built from TRBV4-1 and TRBJ1-2, with TRBD1 as a possible D gene (5 bases). Germline-derived CDR1 and CDR2 are MGHRA and YSYEKL. Trimming took 1 base from V and 8 from J, leaving 14 bases between them. There are 14 residues in the CDR3.

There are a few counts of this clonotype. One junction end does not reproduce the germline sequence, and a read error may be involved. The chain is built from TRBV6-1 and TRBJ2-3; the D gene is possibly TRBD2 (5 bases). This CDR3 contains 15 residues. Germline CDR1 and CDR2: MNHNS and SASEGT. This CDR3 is CASRERPGSTDTRYF. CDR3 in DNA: TGTGCCAGCAGGGAACGTCCGGGGAGCACAGATACGCGGTATTTT.

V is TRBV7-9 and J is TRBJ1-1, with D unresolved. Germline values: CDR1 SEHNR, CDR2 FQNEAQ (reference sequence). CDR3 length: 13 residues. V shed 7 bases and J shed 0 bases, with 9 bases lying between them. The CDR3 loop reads CASIRTVNTEAFF. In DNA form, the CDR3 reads TGTGCCAGCATCAGGACGGTGAACACTGAAGCTTTCTTT.

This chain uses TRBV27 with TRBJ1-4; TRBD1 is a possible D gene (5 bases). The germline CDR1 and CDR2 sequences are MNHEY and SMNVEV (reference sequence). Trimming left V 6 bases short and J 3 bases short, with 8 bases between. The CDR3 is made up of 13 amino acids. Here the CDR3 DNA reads TGTGCCAGCAGGGGGGATTCTAATGAAAAACTGTTTTTT. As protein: CASRGDSNEKLFF.

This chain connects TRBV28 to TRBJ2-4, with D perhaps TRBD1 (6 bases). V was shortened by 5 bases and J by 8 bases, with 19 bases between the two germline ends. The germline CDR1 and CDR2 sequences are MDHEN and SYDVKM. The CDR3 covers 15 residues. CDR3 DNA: TGTGCCAGCAGTGAGCAGACAGGCGGGCTACACATTCAGTACTTC. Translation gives CASSEQTGGLHIQYF.